The sequence of this TCR beta chain was determined in a study of breast tumors, draining lymph nodes, adjacent tissues (dated by TCRdb to 2016 to 2018). Turning to the overall study: Breast cancer patients provided tumor, adjacent nontumor tissue and axillary lymph nodes, and the study compared the TCR beta repertoires across these three sources. In human breast cancer, the study set out to assess how tumor, surrounding tissue and draining lymph node repertoires relate to one another and whether T cells might be exchanged between them. The research as a whole found: Tumor T-cell repertoires showed less diversity than lymph node repertoires and more diversity than nontumor tissue repertoires, and tumor T-cell repertoires showed preferential V and J gene usage. The data were judged consistent with most tumor T cells deriving from the lymph node and then expanding within tumor tissue. The study presented the conclusion that tumor T cells originate in lymph nodes as consistent with a hypothesis, not as something directly demonstrated. Tumor and nontumor tissue repertoires were found to be significantly more similar in luminal-like than in basal-like breast cancer.

The lymph node samples were taken from the axillary draining lymph nodes of breast cancer patients. With regard to this clonotype: The target of this receptor is not known. No base quality values were provided; no much bigger clone lies one nucleotide off.

The CDR3 runs 11 amino acids, cysteine and phenylalanine included. The read is trimmed to its CDR3 DNA, 33 bases read in frame from base 1. Reading the germline V gene (reference sequence) gives CDR1 MNHNY and CDR2 SVGAGI. V drops 7 bases and J drops 8 bases, leaving 11 bases in between. TCRdb records Illumina HiSeq 2000 as the sequencer. TCR beta chain libraries were generated by multiplex PCR amplification. The amplified TCR beta chain products were analyzed by high-throughput sequencing. The public reads were run again by TCRdb, first through fastp at Q25 and then through MiXCR, and only productive beta chains were kept. Entries are consolidated by CDR3 protein sequence, retaining the most common genes and DNA. The sample data list over 130,000 distinct CDR3 sequences, and approximately 29% of these were observed just once. Of the sample, less than 2.5% falls within the top ten clones.

Here the chain combines TRBV6-6 and TRBJ1-1, with no reliable assignment of the D segment. The origin of this receptor is a female donor with breast cancer. Some clones in this sample may be carry-over from other donors' samples. The source material was axillary lymph node tissue. The CDR3 protein is CASTNFREAFF. The nucleotide sequence is TGTGCCAGCACCAACTTTAGGGAAGCTTTCTTT.